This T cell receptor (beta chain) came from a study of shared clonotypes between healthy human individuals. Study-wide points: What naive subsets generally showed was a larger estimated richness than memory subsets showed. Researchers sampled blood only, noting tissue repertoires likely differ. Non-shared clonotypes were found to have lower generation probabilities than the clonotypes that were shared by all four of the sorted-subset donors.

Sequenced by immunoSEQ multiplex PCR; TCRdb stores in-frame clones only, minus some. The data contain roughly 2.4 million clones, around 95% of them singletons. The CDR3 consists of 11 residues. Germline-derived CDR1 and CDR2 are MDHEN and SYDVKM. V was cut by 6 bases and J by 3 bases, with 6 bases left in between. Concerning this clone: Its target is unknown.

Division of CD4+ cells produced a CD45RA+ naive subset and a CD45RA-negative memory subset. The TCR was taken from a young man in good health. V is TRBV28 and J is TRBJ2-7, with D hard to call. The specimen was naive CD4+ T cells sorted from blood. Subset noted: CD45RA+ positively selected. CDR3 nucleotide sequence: TGTGCCAGCAGCTTCATCTACGAGCAGTACTTC. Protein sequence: CASSFIYEQYF. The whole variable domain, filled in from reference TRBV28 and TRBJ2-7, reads DVKVTQSSRYLVKRTGEKVFLECVQDMDHENMFWYRQDPGLGLRLIYFSYDVKMKEKGDIPEGYSVSREKKERFSLILESASTNQTSMYLCASSFIYEQYFGPGTRLTVT.